These 9 T cell receptor beta chains came from one sample sequenced in a study of control samples from healthy donors and cancer patients. Sequencing used immunoSEQ multiplex PCR; TCRdb keeps in-frame clones, though not all of them. The sample has about 120,000 clones, about 90% seen once. The specimen was blood. The source is a man aged 50-59 years in good health.

The chain has TRBV14 and TRBJ1-1; D uncertain. The CDR3 is 17 residues long. The V gene's germline CDR1 is SGHDN and CDR2 FVKESK. Trimming took 2 bases from V and 0 from J, leaving 16 bases between them. The DNA for the CDR3 is TGTGCCAGCAGCCAATATGGTGGGAGAGCTGTGAACACTGAAGCTTTCTTT. This gives the protein CASSQYGGRAVNTEAFF.

The chain employs TRBV27 and TRBJ2-1; 10 bases line up with TRBD2. J gave up 8 bases and V 5 bases, and 9 bases lay outside the gene matches. Germline V gene data show CDR1 as MNHEY and CDR2 as SMNVEV (reference sequence). The CDR3 has 15 amino acids. The CDR3 bases are TGTGCCAGCAGTCTAAGCGGGGGGGGCTTCCATGAGCAGTTCTTC. Amino acid sequence: CASSLSGGGFHEQFF.

The chain has TRBV29-1 and TRBJ1-2; 8 bases agree with TRBD1. Germline values: CDR1 SQVTM, CDR2 ANQGSEA. This CDR3 region has 11 residues. J was trimmed by 8 bases and V by 7 bases; bases with no gene match: 6. The CDR3, as DNA: TGCAGCGCCCAGACAGGGGCCGGCTACACCTTC. Its translation is CSAQTGAGYTF.

CDR3: CASSESVAELFF. CDR3 DNA: TGCGCCAGCAGTGAGTCGGTAGCTGAACTGTTTTTT. V is TRBV10-2 and J is TRBJ1-4; D unclear. CDR1 WSHSY and CDR2 SAAADI come from the germline V gene. The CDR3 runs to 12 residues. V lost 0 bases to trimming and J lost 12 bases, with 8 bases between them.

The V call is TRBV6-1, the J call TRBJ2-3; 11 bases agree with TRBD1. V lost 5 bases and J lost 4; bases outside the gene matches: 8. CDR3 length: 16 residues. Germline V gene sequence: CDR1 MNHNS, CDR2 SASEGT. The CDR3 DNA sequence: TGTGCCAGCAGTAAAGTTCCGGGACAGGGGGCAGATACGCAGTATTTT. This codes for CASSKVPGQGADTQYF.

V usage is TRBV30 and J usage is TRBJ2-5; D may match TRBD1 or TRBD2 (6 bases each). V was cut by 2 bases and J by 2 bases, with 15 bases left in between. There are 15 residues in the CDR3. CDR1 is GTSNPN and CDR2 is SVGIG in the germline V gene (reference sequence). The CDR3 DNA reads TGTGCCTGGAGTCCCGTCGGGGGCGGACAAGAGACCCAGTACTTC. Amino acids: CAWSPVGGGQETQYF.

This clone appeared a single time. The rearrangement links TRBV7-2 to TRBJ1-6; the match to TRBD1 covers 7 bases. This CDR3 has 14 residues. The germline gives CDR1 SGHTA, CDR2 FQGNSA. Trimming at V came to 3 bases and at J to 7 bases, leaving 3 bases not matched to a gene. DNA of the CDR3: TGTGCCAGCAGCTTCGGGACAGCCAATTCACCCCTCCACTTT. It encodes CASSFGTANSPLHF.

This chain links TRBV2 with TRBJ1-4, with 8 bases that match TRBD1. In germline, CDR1 is SNHLY, CDR2 FYNNEI. J was trimmed by 6 bases and V by 5 bases; bases with no gene match: 8. This CDR3 is built from 15 residues. The CDR3 loop reads CASSSIDRGYEKLFF. CDR3 in DNA: TGTGCCAGCAGTTCCATCGACAGGGGCTATGAAAAACTGTTTTTT.

Written as DNA, the CDR3 is TGTGCCTGGACCAAGGGACAGGGGTCCTACAATGAGCAGTTCTTC. This encodes CAWTKGQGSYNEQFF. The chain joins TRBV30 to TRBJ2-1; TRBD1 aligns across 10 bases. The J segment lost 1 base and the V segment lost 4 bases, leaving 4 bases of the junction unmatched. Germline CDR1 reads GTSNPN; CDR2 reads SVGIG (reference sequence). The CDR3 extends over 15 amino acids.